This T cell receptor beta chain was profiled in a study of cytomegalovirus exposure and HLA in healthy donors (dated by TCRdb to the late 2010s). Notes on the research overall: An earlier analysis of under 600 of the donors reported approximately 300 Gb of sequence data and 120 million or so unique TCR beta sequences from about 179 million T cells. Donor age, sex, ethnicity and CMV serostatus were compiled alongside the repertoire data. Four to six DR-DQ haplotypes were handled as single units for association and clustering, since linkage in the cohort was strong. Of the approximately 370 genotyped donors, 65% to 90% were placed in the genetic ancestry cluster associated with self-reported Caucasian donors. An early release that covered about 640 HLA-typed donors contained approximately 300 gigabases of sequencing data and around 85 million unique TCR sequences. Using immunosequencing, the study profiled T cell repertoires from some 670 subjects and related those repertoires to cytomegalovirus serostatus. Genome-wide SNP genotypes for about 65% of the 666 donors were used in a later genetic analysis, which treated that subset as a discovery cohort. On average, about 200,000 unique TCR beta nucleotide sequences were sequenced per donor among 300 to 500 genotyped donors of the cohort, with around 19% of those sequences being non-productive. All discovery cohort repertoires had been generated using a single sequencing platform. Besides the first cohort of approximately 670 subjects, a separate validation cohort made up of roughly 120 different subjects was used. To predict cytomegalovirus infection status, the study combined high-throughput TCR immunosequencing, statistical association of individual TCRs with disease status, and machine learning. A later analysis re-examined previously published TCR beta repertoires from more than 550 donors and added high-resolution HLA genotyping to investigate patterns of TCR occurrence. An earlier analysis of 587 of the donors used high-throughput TCR beta sequencing to judge whether each TCR beta V gene segment behaved as functional or pseudogenic. The study aimed to test whether signatures of past pathogen exposure could be identified by cataloging public T cell receptors. The later analysis used no new phenotypic data to find candidate immune exposures, relying instead on TCR beta sequences and their occurrence across donors. HLA typing covered class I and class II loci at four-digit resolution. The number of donors typed differed by locus, with 629-630 for A, B, C, DRB1 and DQB1, around 520 for DQA1, 600 to 610 for DPA1, and about 450 for DPB1. What the authors observed across the whole study: Most TCR sequences were seen in very few donors, while some public TCRs were found in many individuals. A later analysis found that most CMV-associated TCR beta chains appeared HLA-restricted, with HLA associations seemingly driven largely by CMV exposure. This cohort had only TCR beta chains sequenced, and the lack of alpha or paired-chain data limited which features could be detected. Several of the top co-occurrence clusters appeared to be linked to parvovirus B19, influenza, CMV and Epstein-Barr virus, according to a later analysis. A further reported finding was that TCR beta sequences accurately predicted the HLA-A and HLA-B alleles for most subjects in the first cohort. A later genetic analysis reported fewer N-insertions in productive TCRs among donors in an Asian-associated ancestry cluster than the approximately 670-donor mean. CMV serostatus was the only immune exposure information available for the cohort. When HLA alleles, especially DR and DQ, strongly co-occurred, attributing TCR associations to individual alleles was difficult. According to the authors, the approach could potentially be generalized to other disease states and immunological phenotypes. An association between a missense DCLRE1C variant and V-gene and J-gene trimming of TCR beta chains was found in a later genetic analysis and replicated in an independent cohort. In vitro tests confirmed that a few of the cytomegalovirus-associated TCR beta chains recognize cytomegalovirus antigens. Because counts were too low, around 17 rarely observed V segments, including chromosome 9 orphons, were left out of the earlier analysis of 587 of the donors. Presence/absence analyses assumed roughly uniform sequencing depth across donors, an assumption that may not hold. In a later analysis, the rate of TCR association differed among HLA loci, with DRB1 alleles having the most associated TCRs and HLA-C alleles having the fewest. A cluster of highly shared sequence variants was judged likely to represent a technical artifact of the sequencing pipeline. In a later analysis, HLA-associated TCR beta chains showed more clonal expansion and lower generation probabilities than non-associated chains that were equally common. The study listed 164 TCR beta chains as associated with cytomegalovirus. In an earlier analysis of some 540 of the donors, most TCR beta V segments appeared in productive rearrangements about 87% or about 30% of the time, broadly matching IMGT annotations. HLA typing was unavailable for some donors at each locus, so association tests used only the typed subset. Linkage disequilibrium might explain the correlated functional status among segregating V segments, but an unknown experimental factor could not be ruled out. The classifier was reported to diagnose cytomegalovirus status with high specificity and sensitivity in both the original and validation cohorts. Because the 87-base-pair reads could not distinguish some IMGT-functional V segments, including TRBV6-2 and TRBV6-3, those segments were excluded. In a later analysis, 16,951 TCR beta sequences were associated with specific HLA alleles at a false discovery rate of 0.05.

Via the germline V gene (reference sequence), CDR1 is GTSNPN and CDR2 SVGIG. Between the V and J ends, shortened by 0 bases and 6 bases respectively, the junction contains 11 bases. Counted from cysteine to phenylalanine, this CDR3 has 13 amino acids. Only CDR3 DNA is held: 39 bases, read in frame from base 1. The cohort was made up of around 720 healthy bone marrow donors. All cohort members were sampled while nominally healthy, although unrecorded immune exposures were likely present. The donor was CMV seronegative and was included in the group of a few hundred seronegative cohort members. A peripheral blood sample was collected from each donor, and TCR beta sequencing was performed on peripheral blood mononuclear cells. Genomic DNA was extracted from the blood cell samples with the Qiagen DNeasy Blood Extraction Kit. A remark on this clone: The antigen it recognizes is unknown.

Libraries were prepared through the immunoSEQ multiplex PCR assay. For the multiplex PCR, a mixture combining 60 forward primers for TCR Vbeta segments and 13 reverse primers for TCR Jbeta segments was used. The CDR3 region of rearranged TCR beta genes was amplified from genomic DNA by a multiplex PCR assay. The Illumina HiSeq System was used to sequence the amplified TCR beta libraries as 87-base-pair reads. Turning to the authors' computational methods: In a later analysis, 70 million to 95 million unique TCR beta chains were counted across the approximately 620 repertoires, and roughly 10 million of these chains were shared by at least two donors. Raw reads were error-corrected and collapsed into unique sequences with a nearest-neighbor algorithm that merged closely related sequences to remove PCR and sequencing errors. V, D and J gene segments were assigned by aligning CDR3 sequences to IMGT reference sequences. For a sequence to be retained, at least a six-nucleotide match to both a V gene segment and a J gene segment was required. Rearrangements were classified as productive when the CDR3 lacked stop codons and remained in frame with V and J, and all other rearrangements were classified as non-productive. Following IMGT convention, CDR3 was defined as the stretch from the second conserved V-encoded cysteine up to the conserved J-encoded phenylalanine. In an earlier analysis of around 570 of the donors, sequences lacking an unambiguous match to a single V gene segment were excluded. In an earlier analysis of 587 of the donors, V segments were called functional above 56.7% productive rearrangements and were called segregating when the between-donor standard deviation exceeded 5%. To diagnose cytomegalovirus status from the catalog of TCR beta chain sequences, a statistical classification framework was built. In a later analysis, TCR nucleotide sequences were compared against IMGT/GENE-DB human TR gene sequences so that V and J genes could be assigned. In a later analysis, CDR3 sequences and most-parsimonious VDJ recombination scenarios were assigned using the TCRdist pipeline. In a later analysis, every TCR beta chain was defined by the combination of its CDR3 amino acid sequence and its V-gene family, and reads without a unique V-gene family were dropped. A later analysis removed 500 to 650 highly shared, low-generation-probability nucleotide sequences to deal with suspected cross-contamination and a sequencing artifact. In a later analysis, a clonal expansion index was calculated for each public chain from normalized within-repertoire ranks of inferred template counts. In a later analysis, generation probabilities were computed using a VDJ recombination model fitted to out-of-frame rearrangements, and the results were checked against IGoR. In a later analysis, hypergeometric tests were used to score TCR-TCR, TCR-HLA and TCR-CMV co-occurrence, with a repertoire-size bias correction applied to TCR pairs. To estimate false discovery rates, a later analysis permuted the HLA or CMV assignments 20 times. In a later analysis, co-occurring TCRs were grouped using DBSCAN, with TCRdist sequence similarity added in when clustering inside HLA-allele-positive subsets. For co-occurrence clustering, repertoires with fewer than 30,000 or more than 120,000 public chains were excluded, along with roughly 5 repertoires with anomalous nucleotide sharing. TCRdb took over this immuneACCESS table, retaining in-frame rearrangements with V and J assigned. Such tables are incomplete; in checked studies, under half of the missing clones stem from an unresolved V gene, and the remainder is unexplained. V, J and clone size are taken as reported in that table, and D and trimming were inferred from the DNA itself. The sample's own table lists 68,000 or so clones. The ten top clones hold about 15% of the sample.

The TCR sequence derives from a boy between 5 and 17 years old in good health and CMV-seronegative. The rearranged segments are TRBV30 and TRBJ1-2; a tentative D call is TRBD1 (6 bases match). Sequenced material: PBMCs. The DNA reads as follows: TGTGCCTGGAGTGTACTTGGGGGCCATGGCTACACCTTC. Its protein is CAWSVLGGHGYTF.